The clone carrying this T cell receptor beta chain was picked up many times. What it binds is unknown. Alongside a J-beta primer mix, a sample-barcoded 5' primer served in a second PCR lasting 7 to 11 cycles. TCRdb recomputed calls from the 5' RACE reads with MiXCR, one row per CDR3 protein. Found here are 600,000 or so distinct CDR3 sequences, approximately 30% of them singletons; the top ten hold around a sixth. This sample stems from a study of blood T cells in healthy people across ages. Study-wide results and caveats: Aged donors had fewer naive CD4+ cells and lower diversity than long-lived donors. With age, beta diversity per million T cells declined roughly linearly, significantly by approximately 40.

It was around 10 milliliters of peripheral blood that were drawn from each donor. The sample taken for sequencing was blood. This receptor was identified in a woman aged 80 or older in good health.

The DNA of the CDR3 is TGCAGTGCTGAAATCCAAGGAGATGAGCAGTTCTTC. It translates to CSAEIQGDEQFF. The chain has TRBV20-1 and TRBJ2-1; D is unresolved. V shed 5 bases and J shed 8 bases, with 13 bases lying between them. Germline lookup yields CDR1 DFQATT and CDR2 SNEGSKA (reference sequence). This CDR3 is built from 12 residues.